The sequence of this TCR beta chain was determined in a study of cytomegalovirus exposure and HLA in healthy donors. The study's findings and limits: Analyzed later, most CMV-associated TCR beta chains appeared HLA-restricted. The authors listed 150 to 200 TCR beta chains as cytomegalovirus-associated. Later analysis associated a missense DCLRE1C variant with TCR beta V- and J-gene trimming.

Trimming pared 1 base from V and 11 bases from J, leaving 16 bases between. CDR3 length equals 14 residues. In germline, CDR1 is SGHRS, CDR2 YFSETQ. This clone occurred once. Its antigen is not known. PCR used 60 Vbeta primers and 13 Jbeta primers. Data came from immunoSEQ multiplex PCR; TCRdb stores just in-frame clones and leaves some out. This table holds about 130,000 clones, around two thirds found once. The sample taken for sequencing was PBMCs. The chain recombines TRBV5-1 with TRBJ1-5; a possible D gene is TRBD1 (5 bases). This clonotype was obtained from a man aged 18-30 years in good health and CMV-seropositive. CDR3: CASSLLGRESSQHF. CDR3 DNA: TGCGCCAGCAGCTTGCTGGGCAGGGAATCTTCCCAGCATTTT.